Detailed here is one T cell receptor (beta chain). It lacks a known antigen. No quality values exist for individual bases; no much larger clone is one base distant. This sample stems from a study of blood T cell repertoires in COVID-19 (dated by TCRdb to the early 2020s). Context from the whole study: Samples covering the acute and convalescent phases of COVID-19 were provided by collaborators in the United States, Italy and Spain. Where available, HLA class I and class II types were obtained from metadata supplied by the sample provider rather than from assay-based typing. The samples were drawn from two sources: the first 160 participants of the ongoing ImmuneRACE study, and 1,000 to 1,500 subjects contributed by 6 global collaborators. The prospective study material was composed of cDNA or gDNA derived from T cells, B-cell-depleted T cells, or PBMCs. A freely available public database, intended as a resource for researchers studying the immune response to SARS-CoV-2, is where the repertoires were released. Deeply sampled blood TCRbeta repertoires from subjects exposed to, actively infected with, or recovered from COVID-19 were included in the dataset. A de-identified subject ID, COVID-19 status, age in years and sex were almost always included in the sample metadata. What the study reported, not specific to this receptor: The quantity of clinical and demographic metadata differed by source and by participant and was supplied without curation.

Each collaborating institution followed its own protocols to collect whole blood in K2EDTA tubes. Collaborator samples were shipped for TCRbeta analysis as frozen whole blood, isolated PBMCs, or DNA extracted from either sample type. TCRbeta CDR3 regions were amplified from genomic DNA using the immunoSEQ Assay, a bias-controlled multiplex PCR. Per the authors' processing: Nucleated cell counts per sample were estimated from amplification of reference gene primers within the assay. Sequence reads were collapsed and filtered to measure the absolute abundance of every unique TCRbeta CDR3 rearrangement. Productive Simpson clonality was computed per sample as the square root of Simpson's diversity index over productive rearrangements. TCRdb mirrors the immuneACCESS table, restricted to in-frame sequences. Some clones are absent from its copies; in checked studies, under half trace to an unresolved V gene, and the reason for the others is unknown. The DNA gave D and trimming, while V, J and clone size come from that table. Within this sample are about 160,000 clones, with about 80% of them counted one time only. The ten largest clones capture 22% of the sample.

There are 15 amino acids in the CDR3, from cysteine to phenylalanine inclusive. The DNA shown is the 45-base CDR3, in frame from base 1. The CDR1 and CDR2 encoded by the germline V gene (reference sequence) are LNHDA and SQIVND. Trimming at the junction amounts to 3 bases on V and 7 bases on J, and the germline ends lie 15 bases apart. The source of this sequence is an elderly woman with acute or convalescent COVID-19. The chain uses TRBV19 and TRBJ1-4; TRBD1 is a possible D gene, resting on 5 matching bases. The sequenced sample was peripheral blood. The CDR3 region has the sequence CASSISGIPGEKLFF. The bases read TGTGCCAGTAGTATCTCAGGGATCCCGGGTGAAAAACTGTTTTTT. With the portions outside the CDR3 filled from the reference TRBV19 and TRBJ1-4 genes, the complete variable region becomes DGGITQSPKYLFRKEGQNVTLSCEQNLNHDAMYWYRQDPGQGLRLIYYSQIVNDFQKGDIAEGYSVSREKKESFPLTVTSAQKNPTAFYLCASSISGIPGEKLFFGSGTQLSVL.